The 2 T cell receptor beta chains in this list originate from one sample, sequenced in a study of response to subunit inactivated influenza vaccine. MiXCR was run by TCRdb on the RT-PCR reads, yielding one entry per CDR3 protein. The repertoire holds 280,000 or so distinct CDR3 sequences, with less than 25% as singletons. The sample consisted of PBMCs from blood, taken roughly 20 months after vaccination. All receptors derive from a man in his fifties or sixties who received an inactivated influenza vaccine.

The CDR3 loop is CSASRMGARMIGYTF. The CDR3 region has the DNA TGCAGTGCTTCCCGGATGGGGGCGCGGATGATTGGCTACACCTTC. This chain uses TRBV20-1 with TRBJ1-2, with D possibly being TRBD1 (6 bases). Deletions cut 5 bases from V and 7 bases from J, with 23 bases between. This CDR3 has 15 amino acids. Germline CDR1 and CDR2: DFQATT and SNEGSKA (reference sequence).

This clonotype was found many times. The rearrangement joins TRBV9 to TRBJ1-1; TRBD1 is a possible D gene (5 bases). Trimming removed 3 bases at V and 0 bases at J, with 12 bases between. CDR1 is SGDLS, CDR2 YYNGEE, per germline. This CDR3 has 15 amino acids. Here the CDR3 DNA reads TGTGCCAGCAGCGCCCCAGGGACGTTGAACACTGAAGCTTTCTTT. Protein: CASSAPGTLNTEAFF.